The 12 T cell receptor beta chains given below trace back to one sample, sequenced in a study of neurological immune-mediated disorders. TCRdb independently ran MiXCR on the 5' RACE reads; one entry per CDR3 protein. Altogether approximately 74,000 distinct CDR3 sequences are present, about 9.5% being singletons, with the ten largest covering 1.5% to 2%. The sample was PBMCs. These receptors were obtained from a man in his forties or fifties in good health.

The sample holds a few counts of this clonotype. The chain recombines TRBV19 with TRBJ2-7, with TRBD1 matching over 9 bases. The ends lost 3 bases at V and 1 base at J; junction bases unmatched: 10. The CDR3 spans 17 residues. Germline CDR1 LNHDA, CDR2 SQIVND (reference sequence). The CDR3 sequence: CASSILYTGTGSYEQYF. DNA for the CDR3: TGTGCCAGTAGTATCCTATACACCGGGACAGGGTCCTACGAGCAGTACTTC.

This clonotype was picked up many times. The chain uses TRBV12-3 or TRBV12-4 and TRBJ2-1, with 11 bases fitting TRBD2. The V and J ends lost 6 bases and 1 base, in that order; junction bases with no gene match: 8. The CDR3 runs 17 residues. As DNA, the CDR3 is TGTGCCAGCAGACCTACTAGCGGGGGAGCTTCCTACAATGAGCAGTTCTTC. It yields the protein CASRPTSGGASYNEQFF.

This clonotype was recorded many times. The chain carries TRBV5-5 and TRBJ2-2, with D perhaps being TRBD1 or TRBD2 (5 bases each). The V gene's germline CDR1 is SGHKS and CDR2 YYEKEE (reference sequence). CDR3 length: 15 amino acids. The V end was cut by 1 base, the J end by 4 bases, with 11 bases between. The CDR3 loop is CASSLFGAGTGELFF. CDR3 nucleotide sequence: TGTGCCAGCAGCTTGTTTGGGGCGGGCACCGGGGAGCTGTTTTTT. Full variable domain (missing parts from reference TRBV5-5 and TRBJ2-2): DAGVTQSPTHLIKTRGQQVTLRCSPISGHKSVSWYQQVLGQGPQFIFQYYEKEERGRGNFPDRFSARQFPNYSSELNVNALLLGDSALYLCASSLFGAGTGELFFGEGSRLTVL.

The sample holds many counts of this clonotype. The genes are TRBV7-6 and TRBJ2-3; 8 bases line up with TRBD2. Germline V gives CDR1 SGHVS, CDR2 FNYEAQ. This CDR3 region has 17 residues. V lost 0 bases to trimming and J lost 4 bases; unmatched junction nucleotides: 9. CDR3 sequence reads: CASSLASGLESADTQYF. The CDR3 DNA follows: TGTGCCAGCAGCTTAGCGTCGGGACTAGAGTCGGCAGATACGCAGTATTTT.

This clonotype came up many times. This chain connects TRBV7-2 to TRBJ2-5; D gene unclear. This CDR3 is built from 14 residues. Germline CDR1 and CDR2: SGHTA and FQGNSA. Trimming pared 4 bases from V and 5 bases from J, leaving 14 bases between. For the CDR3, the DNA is TGTGCCAGCAGCTCCCAACTGGAGAGCGAGACCCAGTACTTC. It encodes CASSSQLESETQYF.

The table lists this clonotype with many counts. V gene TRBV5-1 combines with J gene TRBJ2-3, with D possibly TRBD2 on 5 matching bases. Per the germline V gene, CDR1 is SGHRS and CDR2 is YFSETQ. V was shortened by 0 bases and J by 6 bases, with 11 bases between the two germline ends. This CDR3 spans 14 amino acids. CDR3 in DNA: TGCGCCAGCAGCTTGGCTCGGAGGTCGGATACGCAGTATTTT. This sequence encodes CASSLARRSDTQYF.

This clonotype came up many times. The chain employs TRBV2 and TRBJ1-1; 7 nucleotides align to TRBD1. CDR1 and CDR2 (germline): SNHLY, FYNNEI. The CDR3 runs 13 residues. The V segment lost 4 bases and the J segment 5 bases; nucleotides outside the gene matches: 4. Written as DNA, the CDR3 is TGTGCCAGCAGTGGGGACAGACCAACTGAAGCTTTCTTT. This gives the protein CASSGDRPTEAFF.

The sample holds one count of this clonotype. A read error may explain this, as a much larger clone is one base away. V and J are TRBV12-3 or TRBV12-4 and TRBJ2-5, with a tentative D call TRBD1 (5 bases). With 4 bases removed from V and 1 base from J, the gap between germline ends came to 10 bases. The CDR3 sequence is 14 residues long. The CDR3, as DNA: TGTGCCAGCAGTTCGTTAGGGGTCCAAGAGACCCAGTACTTC. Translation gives CASSSLGVQETQYF.

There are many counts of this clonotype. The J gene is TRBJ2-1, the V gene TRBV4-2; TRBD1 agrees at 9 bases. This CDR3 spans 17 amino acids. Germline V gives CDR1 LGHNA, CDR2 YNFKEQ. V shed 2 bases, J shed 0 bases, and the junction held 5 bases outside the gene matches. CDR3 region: CASSQYDRGSSYNEQFF. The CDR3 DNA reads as TGTGCCAGCAGCCAATACGACAGGGGGAGCTCCTACAATGAGCAGTTCTTC.

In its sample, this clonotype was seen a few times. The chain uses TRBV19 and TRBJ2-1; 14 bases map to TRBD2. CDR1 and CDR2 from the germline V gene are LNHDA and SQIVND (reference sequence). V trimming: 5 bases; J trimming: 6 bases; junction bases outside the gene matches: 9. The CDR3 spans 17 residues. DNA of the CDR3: TGTGCCAGTAGTCCGAGACTAGCGGGGGGGCATGGCAATGAGCAGTTCTTC. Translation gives CASSPRLAGGHGNEQFF.

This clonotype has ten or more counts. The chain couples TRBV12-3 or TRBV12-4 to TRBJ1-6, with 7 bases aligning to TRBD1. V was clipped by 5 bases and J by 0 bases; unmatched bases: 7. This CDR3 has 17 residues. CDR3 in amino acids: CASSLRGKSSYNSPLHF. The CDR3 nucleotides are TGTGCCAGCAGTCTCAGGGGGAAGAGCTCCTATAATTCACCCCTCCACTTT.

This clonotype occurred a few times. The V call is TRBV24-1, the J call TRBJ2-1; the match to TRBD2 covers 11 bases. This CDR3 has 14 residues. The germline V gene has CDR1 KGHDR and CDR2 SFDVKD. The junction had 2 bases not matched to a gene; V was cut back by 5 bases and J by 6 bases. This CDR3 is CATSGTSGRNEQFF. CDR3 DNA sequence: TGTGCCACCAGTGGGACTAGCGGGCGCAATGAGCAGTTCTTC.